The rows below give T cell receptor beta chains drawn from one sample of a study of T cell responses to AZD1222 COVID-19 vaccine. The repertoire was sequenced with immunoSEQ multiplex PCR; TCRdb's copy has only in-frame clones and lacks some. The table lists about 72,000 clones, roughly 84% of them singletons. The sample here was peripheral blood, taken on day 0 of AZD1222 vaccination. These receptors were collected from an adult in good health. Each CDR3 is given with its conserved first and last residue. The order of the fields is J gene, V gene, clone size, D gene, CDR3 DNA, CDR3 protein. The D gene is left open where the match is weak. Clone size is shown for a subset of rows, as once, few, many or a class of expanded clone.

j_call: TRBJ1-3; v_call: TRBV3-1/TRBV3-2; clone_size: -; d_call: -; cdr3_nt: TGTGCCAGCAGTACGACACGGGGCTCTGGAAACACCATATATTTT; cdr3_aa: CASSTTRGSGNTIYF
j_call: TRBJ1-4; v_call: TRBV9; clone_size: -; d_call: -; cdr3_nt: TGTGCCAGCAGCGTAGGCCTTGGAGGGGGTAATGAAAAACTGTTTTTT; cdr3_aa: CASSVGLGGGNEKLFF
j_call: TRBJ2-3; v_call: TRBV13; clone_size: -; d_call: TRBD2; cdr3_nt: TGTGCCAGCAGCTTTTTACTAGCGAGGGCAGATACGCAGTATTTT; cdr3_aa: CASSFLLARADTQYF
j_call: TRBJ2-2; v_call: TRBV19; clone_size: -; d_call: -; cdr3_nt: TGTGCCAGTAGAAACGCCGGGACCGGGGAGCTGTTTTTT; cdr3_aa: CASRNAGTGELFF
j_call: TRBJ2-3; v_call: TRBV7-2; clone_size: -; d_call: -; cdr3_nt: TGTGCCAGCAGCTTAGCGGGGGGCACAGATACGCAGTATTTT; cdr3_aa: CASSLAGGTDTQYF
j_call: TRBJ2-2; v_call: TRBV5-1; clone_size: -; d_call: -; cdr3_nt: TGCGCCAGCAGCTTGTATCTAGGCGGGGAGCTGTTTTTT; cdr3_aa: CASSLYLGGELFF
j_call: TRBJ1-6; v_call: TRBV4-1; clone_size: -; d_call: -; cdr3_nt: TGCGCCAGCAGCCAGCCCTCAAGCGGTAATTCACCCCTCCACTTT; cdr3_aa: CASSQPSSGNSPLHF
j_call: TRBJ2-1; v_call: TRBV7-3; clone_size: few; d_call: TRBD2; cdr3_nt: TGTGCCAGCAGCTTAAAGGCTACTAGCGGGGGTTCCTACAATGAGCAGTTCTTC; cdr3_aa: CASSLKATSGGSYNEQFF
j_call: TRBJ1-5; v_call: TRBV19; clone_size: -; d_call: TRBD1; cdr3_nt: TGTGCCAGTAGTATACCACGAGACAGGGCCGGGCAGCCCCAGCATTTT; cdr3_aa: CASSIPRDRAGQPQHF
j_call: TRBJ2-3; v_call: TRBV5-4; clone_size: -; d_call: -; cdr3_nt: TGTGCCAGCCGGCAGTCTGGCACAGATACGCAGTATTTT; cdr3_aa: CASRQSGTDTQYF
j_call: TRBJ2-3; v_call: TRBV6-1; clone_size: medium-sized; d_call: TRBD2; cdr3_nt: TGTGCCAGCAGTGAATATAGCGGGGGGGCCAAAGATACGCAGTATTTT; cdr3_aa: CASSEYSGGAKDTQYF
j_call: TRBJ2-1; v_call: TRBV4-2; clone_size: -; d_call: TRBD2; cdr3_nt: TGTGCCAGCAGCCGAGGACTAGCGGGGGGGGACAATGAGCAGTTCTTC; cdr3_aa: CASSRGLAGGDNEQFF
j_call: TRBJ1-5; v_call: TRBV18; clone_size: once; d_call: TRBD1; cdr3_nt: TGTGCCAGCTCACCACGACAGGGGAATCAGCCCCAGCATTTT; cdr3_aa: CASSPRQGNQPQHF
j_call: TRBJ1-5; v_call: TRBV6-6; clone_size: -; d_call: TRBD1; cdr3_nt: TGTGCCAGCAGTGTGCGACAGGGTGGCCAGCCCCAGCATTTT; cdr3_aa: CASSVRQGGQPQHF
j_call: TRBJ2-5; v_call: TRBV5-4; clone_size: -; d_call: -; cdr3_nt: TGTGCCAGCAGCTTGGCCGGGGGCGGGGCCGTCCAAGAGACCCAGTACTTC; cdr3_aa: CASSLAGGGAVQETQYF
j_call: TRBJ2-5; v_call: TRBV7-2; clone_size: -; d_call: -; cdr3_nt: TGTGCCAGCAGCTTAGGGAGTCCGACCCAGTACTTC; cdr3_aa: CASSLGSPTQYF
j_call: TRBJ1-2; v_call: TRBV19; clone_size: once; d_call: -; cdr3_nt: TGTGCCAGTAGCAACTTGGACACCTCCTATGGCTACACCTTC; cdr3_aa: CASSNLDTSYGYTF
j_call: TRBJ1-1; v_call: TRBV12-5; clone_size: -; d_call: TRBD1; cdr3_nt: TGTGCTAGTGGTTTGGTACAGGGGGTGCGGAACACTGAAGCTTTCTTT; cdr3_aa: CASGLVQGVRNTEAFF
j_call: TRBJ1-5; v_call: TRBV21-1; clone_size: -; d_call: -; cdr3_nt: TGTGCCAGCAGCAAAGGCGGGGGCCCTAATCAGCCCCAGCATTTT; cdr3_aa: CASSKGGGPNQPQHF
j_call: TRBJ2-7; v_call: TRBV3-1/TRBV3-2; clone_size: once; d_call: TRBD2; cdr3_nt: TGTGCCAGCAGCCCGGGGGGCGAGCAGTACTTC; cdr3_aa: CASSPGGEQYF
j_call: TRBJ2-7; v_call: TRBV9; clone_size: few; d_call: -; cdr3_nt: TGTGCCAGCAGCGCCGCAGGAGGCTACGAGCAGTACTTC; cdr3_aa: CASSAAGGYEQYF
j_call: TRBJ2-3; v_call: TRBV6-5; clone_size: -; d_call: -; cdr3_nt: TGTGCCAGCAGTTCAGGGGTTGCAACAGATACGCAGTATTTT; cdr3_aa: CASSSGVATDTQYF
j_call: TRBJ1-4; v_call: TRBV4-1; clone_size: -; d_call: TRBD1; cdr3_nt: TGCGCCAGCACCATAGGTGGGACAGGGATAAAAAAACTGTTTTTT; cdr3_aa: CASTIGGTGIKKLFF
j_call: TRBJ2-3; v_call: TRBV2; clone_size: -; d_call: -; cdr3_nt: TGTGCCAGCAGTGAAGGTGGGACAGATACGCAGTATTTT; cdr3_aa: CASSEGGTDTQYF
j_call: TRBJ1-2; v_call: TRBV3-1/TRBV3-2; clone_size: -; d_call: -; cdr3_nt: TGTGCCAGCAGCCGGAGTGCCTATGGCTACACCTTC; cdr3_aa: CASSRSAYGYTF
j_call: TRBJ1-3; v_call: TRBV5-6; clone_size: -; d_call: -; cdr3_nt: TGTGCCAGCAGCCGCGGTTTCGGGACATCTGGAAACACCATATATTTT; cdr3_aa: CASSRGFGTSGNTIYF
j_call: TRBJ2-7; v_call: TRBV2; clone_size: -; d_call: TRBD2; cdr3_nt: TGTGCCACCAGTCTAGCGGGGGGGCCCTACGAGCAGTACTTC; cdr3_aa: CATSLAGGPYEQYF
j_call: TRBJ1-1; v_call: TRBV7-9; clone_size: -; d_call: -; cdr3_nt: TGTGCCAGCGAGCAGGGCGGTAACACTGAAGCTTTCTTT; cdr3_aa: CASEQGGNTEAFF
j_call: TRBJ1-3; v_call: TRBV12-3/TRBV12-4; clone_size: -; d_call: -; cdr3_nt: TGTGCCAGCAGTTTGTTTACTGGAAACACCATATATTTT; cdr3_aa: CASSLFTGNTIYF
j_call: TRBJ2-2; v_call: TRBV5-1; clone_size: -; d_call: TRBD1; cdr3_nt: TGCGCCAGCAGTCCAGACAGGGGGACCACCGGGGAGCTGTTTTTT; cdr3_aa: CASSPDRGTTGELFF
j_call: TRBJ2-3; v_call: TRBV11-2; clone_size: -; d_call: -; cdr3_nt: TGTGCCAGCAGCTTAGAGCTAATTGGTACGCAGTATTTT; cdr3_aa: CASSLELIGTQYF
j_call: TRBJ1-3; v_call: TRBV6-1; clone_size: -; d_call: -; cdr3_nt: TGTGCCAGCAGTGAGGACTTTGGAAGTTTTGGAAACACCATATATTTT; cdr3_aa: CASSEDFGSFGNTIYF
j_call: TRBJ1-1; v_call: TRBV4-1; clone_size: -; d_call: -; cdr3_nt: TGCGCCAGCAGCCATTTAGGTGCGGTGAACACTGAAGCTTTCTTT; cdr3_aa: CASSHLGAVNTEAFF
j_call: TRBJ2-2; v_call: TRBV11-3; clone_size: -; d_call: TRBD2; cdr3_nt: TGTGCCAGCAGCTATCGGGGGGGTGACACCGGGGAGCTGTTTTTT; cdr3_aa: CASSYRGGDTGELFF
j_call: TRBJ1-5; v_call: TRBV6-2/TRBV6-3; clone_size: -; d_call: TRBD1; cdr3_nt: TGTGCCAGCAGTGCGACAGGGTTGCGCAATCAGCCCCAGCATTTT; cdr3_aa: CASSATGLRNQPQHF
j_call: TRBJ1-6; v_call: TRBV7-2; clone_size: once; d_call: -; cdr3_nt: TGTGCCAGCAGCCGGGATTCCTATAATTCACCCCTCCACTTT; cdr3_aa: CASSRDSYNSPLHF
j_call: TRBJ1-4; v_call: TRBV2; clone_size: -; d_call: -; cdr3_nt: TGTGCCAGCAGTGAAGCGCCGGGAAAACTGTTTTTT; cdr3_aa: CASSEAPGKLFF
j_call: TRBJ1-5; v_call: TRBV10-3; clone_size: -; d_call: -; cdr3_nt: TGTGCCATCAGTGACGGGGTAGGGTTGGGGCAGCCCCAGCATTTT; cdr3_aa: CAISDGVGLGQPQHF
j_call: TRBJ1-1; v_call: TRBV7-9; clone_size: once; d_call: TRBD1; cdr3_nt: TGTGCCAGCAGCCGCCAGGGGGGAGGTACTGAAGCTTTCTTT; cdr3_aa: CASSRQGGGTEAFF
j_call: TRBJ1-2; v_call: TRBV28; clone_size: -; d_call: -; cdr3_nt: TGTGCCAGCAGCAAAATTCAAGGCTATGGCTACACCTTC; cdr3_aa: CASSKIQGYGYTF
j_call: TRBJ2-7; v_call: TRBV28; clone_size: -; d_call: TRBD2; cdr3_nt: TGTGCCAGCAGCCGTAGCGGGGGGACCTACGAGCAGTACTTC; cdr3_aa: CASSRSGGTYEQYF